These T cell receptor beta chains were read from a single sample in a study of blood T cell repertoires in COVID-19. Method: immunoSEQ multiplex PCR; TCRdb's copy keeps in-frame clones and lacks some. This table holds 200,000 to 250,000 clones, 65% to 85% found once. Material: peripheral blood. The receptors were sampled from a woman aged 25 to 45 with COVID-19, enrolled during active disease. The CDR3 runs from the conserved cysteine through the conserved F or W. The D gene is left open where the match is weak. Rows give clone size only sometimes, using once, few, many, or a class for an expanded clone.

>TRBV6-5|-|-|11|TRBJ1-1
CASTQGWEAFF
TGTGCCAGCACCCAGGGGTGGGAAGCTTTCTTT
>TRBV7-2|-|-|15|TRBJ1-5
CASSSEGGGHQPQHF
TGTGCCAGCAGTTCCGAGGGTGGGGGCCATCAGCCCCAGCATTTT
>TRBV5-5|few|TRBD2|16|TRBJ2-2
CASSLSLAGTTGELFF
TGTGCCAGCAGCTTGTCCCTAGCGGGGACGACCGGGGAGCTGTTTTTT
>TRBV25-1|-|-|14|TRBJ1-6
CASRLSLIGSPLHF
TGTGCCAGCAGGTTGAGTCTAATCGGTTCACCCCTCCACTTT
>TRBV4-2|-|TRBD2|15|TRBJ2-5
CASSQRAGVVETQYF
TGTGCCAGCAGCCAAAGGGCGGGAGTCGTTGAGACCCAGTACTTC
>TRBV13|-|TRBD1|16|TRBJ2-1
CASSLGGTGAGNEQFF
TGTGCCAGCAGCCTCGGCGGGACAGGTGCCGGCAATGAGCAGTTCTTC
>TRBV15|-|-|16|TRBJ1-1
CATSRDRGISNTEAFF
TGTGCCACCAGCAGAGATCGAGGGATTTCGAACACTGAAGCTTTCTTT
>TRBV3-1/TRBV3-2|once|TRBD2|15|TRBJ2-3
CASSQGVAGGDTQYF
TGTGCCAGCAGCCAAGGGGTAGCGGGAGGAGATACGCAGTATTTT
>TRBV5-1|-|TRBD2|15|TRBJ2-5
CASSLLPSGEETQYF
TGCGCCAGCAGCTTGCTACCGAGCGGGGAAGAGACCCAGTACTTC
>TRBV28|-|-|14|TRBJ1-3
CASSPPGSGNTIYF
TGTGCCAGCAGTCCCCCAGGATCTGGAAACACCATATATTTT
>TRBV9|-|-|12|TRBJ1-2
CASWRRNYGYTF
TGTGCCAGCTGGAGGCGGAACTATGGCTACACCTTC
>TRBV27|-|TRBD2|16|TRBJ2-1
CASSPRGGEGYNEQFF
TGTGCCAGCAGTCCCCGGGGAGGGGAGGGCTACAATGAGCAGTTCTTC
>TRBV27|-|TRBD2|14|TRBJ2-1
CASSLSPKLGGEFF
TGTGCCAGCAGTTTATCCCCCAAACTGGGAGGGGAGTTCTTC
>TRBV7-6|-|TRBD2|15|TRBJ2-3
CASSPPSGGVDTQYF
TGTGCCAGCAGCCCGCCAAGCGGGGGGGTAGATACGCAGTATTTT
>TRBV7-2|-|-|17|TRBJ1-3
CASNLSRTAHSGNTIYF
TGTGCCAGCAACCTAAGTAGGACAGCACACTCTGGAAACACCATATATTTT
>TRBV10-3|-|-|14|TRBJ2-3
CAISERPGRDTQYF
TGTGCCATCAGTGAGCGACCGGGAAGGGATACGCAGTATTTT
>TRBV2|once|-|15|TRBJ1-1
CASSEFLTGYLEAFF
TGTGCCAGCAGTGAATTCTTAACAGGGTACCTTGAAGCTTTCTTT
>TRBV30|few|TRBD1|12|TRBJ2-1
CAFTKDRVSQFF
TGTGCCTTCACAAAGGACAGGGTGTCACAGTTCTTC
>TRBV19|-|TRBD2|13|TRBJ2-1
CASSTGGYNEQFF
TGTGCCAGTAGTACGGGGGGGTACAATGAGCAGTTCTTC
>TRBV9|-|TRBD2|16|TRBJ2-2
CASSAAGTSLTGELFF
TGTGCCAGCAGCGCCGCCGGGACTAGCCTAACCGGGGAGCTGTTTTTT
>TRBV4-1|-|TRBD1|13|TRBJ1-1
CASSHNRGYEAFF
TGCGCCAGCAGCCATAACAGGGGCTATGAAGCTTTCTTT
>TRBV3-1/TRBV3-2|-|-|14|TRBJ2-5
CASSHRGGSETQYF
TGTGCCAGCAGCCACCGAGGTGGCTCGGAGACCCAGTACTTC
>TRBV6-5|few|TRBD1|13|TRBJ1-5
CASSSGGNQPQHF
TGTGCCAGCTCTTCAGGGGGAAATCAGCCCCAGCATTTT
>TRBV7-9|few|TRBD1|15|TRBJ2-7
CASSPYRDSSYEQYF
TGTGCCAGCAGCCCGTATCGGGACAGTTCCTACGAGCAGTACTTC
>TRBV5-1|few|-|13|TRBJ2-5
CASSLTSQETQYF
TGCGCCAGCAGCTTGACCAGTCAAGAGACCCAGTACTTC
>TRBV28|once|-|14|TRBJ1-2
CASSFGGLDYGYTF
TGTGCCAGCAGCTTCGGGGGGCTCGACTATGGCTACACCTTC
>TRBV27|few|-|15|TRBJ2-7
CASSPGANGAYEQYF
TGTGCCAGCAGCCCCGGAGCCAACGGAGCCTACGAGCAGTACTTC
>TRBV7-2|-|TRBD2|13|TRBJ2-1
CASSPGGYNEQFF
TGTGCCAGCAGCCCGGGGGGGTACAATGAGCAGTTCTTC
>TRBV29-1|-|-|12|TRBJ2-3
CSTTRGTDTQYF
TGCAGCACCACTCGGGGCACAGATACGCAGTATTTT
>TRBV2|-|-|16|TRBJ2-4
CASSEHAGLAKNIQYF
TGTGCCAGCAGCGAGCATGCGGGATTAGCCAAAAACATTCAGTACTTC
>TRBV5-1|-|-|15|TRBJ2-3
CASSPAGESTDTQYF
TGCGCCAGCAGCCCCGCAGGGGAAAGCACAGATACGCAGTATTTT
>TRBV3-1/TRBV3-2|-|-|16|TRBJ2-7
CASSQFRGSWIYEQYF
TGTGCCAGCAGCCAGTTCCGCGGGTCCTGGATATACGAGCAGTACTTC
>TRBV7-2|-|-|15|TRBJ2-7
CASSIGQTLSYEQYF
TGTGCCAGCAGCATCGGACAGACCCTCTCCTACGAGCAGTACTTC
>TRBV7-2|-|TRBD1|15|TRBJ1-6
CASSLAGTGSSPLHF
TGTGCCAGCAGCTTAGCAGGGACAGGGTCTTCACCCCTCCACTTT
>TRBV7-2|-|-|14|TRBJ2-1
CASSLVGRANEQFF
TGTGCCAGCAGCTTAGTCGGCAGGGCCAATGAGCAGTTCTTC
>TRBV7-2|-|-|15|TRBJ1-4
CASSPRGLPNEKLFF
TGTGCCAGCAGCCCCCGGGGACTACCTAATGAAAAACTGTTTTTT
>TRBV27|-|TRBD1|14|TRBJ1-1
CASRPGQGATEAFF
TGTGCCAGCAGACCGGGACAGGGGGCCACTGAAGCTTTCTTT
>TRBV7-2|-|-|13|TRBJ1-5
CASSVRGNQPQHF
TGTGCCAGCAGTGTACGGGGCAATCAGCCCCAGCATTTT
>TRBV5-1|-|-|14|TRBJ2-5
CASSLGPGRETQYF
TGCGCCAGCAGCTTGGGGCCGGGTCGAGAGACCCAGTACTTC
>TRBV6-5|-|TRBD1|15|TRBJ1-5
CASSFRGSSNQPQHF
TGTGCCAGCAGTTTCAGGGGGTCGAGCAATCAGCCCCAGCATTTT
>TRBV7-9|-|-|14|TRBJ1-5
CASSYQGGDQPQHF
TGTGCCAGCAGCTATCAGGGAGGCGATCAGCCCCAGCATTTT
>TRBV7-9|-|TRBD2|15|TRBJ2-1
CASSWGLAIYNEQFF
TGTGCCAGCAGCTGGGGACTAGCGATCTACAATGAGCAGTTCTTC
>TRBV5-4|once|-|16|TRBJ1-1
CASSAGGLSGDTEAFF
TGTGCCAGCAGCGCCGGCGGGCTTTCTGGCGACACTGAAGCTTTCTTT
>TRBV6-2/TRBV6-3|-|TRBD1|13|TRBJ1-5
CASSRQGDQPQHF
TGTGCCAGCAGTAGACAGGGCGATCAGCCCCAGCATTTT
>TRBV28|-|-|14|TRBJ2-7
CASSPIGQSYEQYF
TGTGCCAGCTCCCCAATTGGACAGTCCTACGAGCAGTACTTC
>TRBV7-3|-|TRBD1|15|TRBJ2-3
CASSLTYRGPDTQYF
TGTGCCAGCAGCTTAACGTACAGGGGGCCAGATACGCAGTATTTT
>TRBV30|-|-|14|TRBJ1-6
CAWNVAGVNSPLHF
TGTGCCTGGAATGTAGCAGGGGTTAATTCACCCCTCCACTTT
>TRBV6-2/TRBV6-3|-|TRBD2|17|TRBJ2-2
CASSQHRSGSGGGELFF
TGTGCCAGCAGCCAGCACCGAAGCGGGAGTGGCGGCGGGGAGCTGTTTTTT
>TRBV5-5|-|TRBD1|17|TRBJ2-2
CASSFMGQGAYTGELFF
TGTGCCAGCAGCTTTATGGGACAGGGGGCCTACACCGGGGAGCTGTTTTTT
>TRBV11-2|-|-|15|TRBJ2-3
CASSAAGGSTDTQYF
TGTGCCAGCAGCGCTGCCGGGGGTAGCACAGATACGCAGTATTTT
>TRBV3-1/TRBV3-2|-|-|14|TRBJ1-6
CASQERGGYSPLHF
TGTGCCAGCCAAGAGAGGGGGGGATATTCACCCCTCCACTTT
>TRBV3-1/TRBV3-2|once|-|13|TRBJ2-7
CASSPDRRGEQYF
TGTGCCAGCAGCCCGGACAGGAGGGGCGAGCAGTACTTC
>TRBV11-3|-|-|15|TRBJ2-1
CASSLEQAPNNEQFF
TGTGCCAGCAGCTTAGAGCAGGCTCCAAACAATGAGCAGTTCTTC
>TRBV12-3/TRBV12-4|-|-|13|TRBJ2-7
CASSLAQEYEQYF
TGTGCCAGCAGTTTAGCGCAAGAGTACGAGCAGTACTTC